This TCR beta chain was documented in a study of identical twins. Study-level findings and limits: Conclusions rested on cross-sectional statistics rather than following the same donors.

Of note for this clonotype: Antigen specificity is unknown.

Trimming took off 2 bases at V and 6 bases at J, with 13 bases between the two ends. Looked up from germline, CDR1 is LGHNA and CDR2 is YSLEER. CDR3 size: 15 residues. Unique molecular identifiers were present on cDNA, and template switching added a universal primer site. TCRdb analysed the 5' RACE reads with MiXCR anew, one entry per CDR3 protein. The repertoire holds approximately 250,000 distinct CDR3 sequences, with 5.5% to 7.5% as singletons. Separately, the same data were catalogued under a study of T cells expressing NK-cell markers.

Material for sequencing was CD8+ T cells sorted from blood. The clonotype was recovered from a woman between 18 and 29 years old in good health. The chain combines TRBV4-3 with TRBJ2-2; D perhaps matches TRBD1 (5 bases). The CDR3 DNA follows: TGCGCCAGCAGCCAATTTGACAGCATCCCCGGGGAGCTGTTTTTT. It is translated as CASSQFDSIPGELFF.